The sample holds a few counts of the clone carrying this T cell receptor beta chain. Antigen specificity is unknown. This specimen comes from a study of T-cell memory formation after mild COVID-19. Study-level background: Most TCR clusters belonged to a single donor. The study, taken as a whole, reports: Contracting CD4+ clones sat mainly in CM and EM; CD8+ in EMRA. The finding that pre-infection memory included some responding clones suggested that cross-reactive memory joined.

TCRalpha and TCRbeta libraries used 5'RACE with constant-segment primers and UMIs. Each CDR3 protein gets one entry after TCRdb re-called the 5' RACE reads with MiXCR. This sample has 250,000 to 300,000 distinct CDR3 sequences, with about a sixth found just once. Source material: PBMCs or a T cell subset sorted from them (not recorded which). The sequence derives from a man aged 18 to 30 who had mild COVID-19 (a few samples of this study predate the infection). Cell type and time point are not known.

This chain's CDR3 is CASRPRSGADTQYF. CDR3 DNA sequence: TGTGCCAGCAGACCACGGTCAGGGGCAGATACGCAGTATTTT. The chain joins TRBV12-3 or TRBV12-4 to TRBJ2-3, with D maybe TRBD1 (6 bases). Trimming removed 6 bases at V and 4 bases at J, with 14 bases between. The CDR3 extends over 14 amino acids.